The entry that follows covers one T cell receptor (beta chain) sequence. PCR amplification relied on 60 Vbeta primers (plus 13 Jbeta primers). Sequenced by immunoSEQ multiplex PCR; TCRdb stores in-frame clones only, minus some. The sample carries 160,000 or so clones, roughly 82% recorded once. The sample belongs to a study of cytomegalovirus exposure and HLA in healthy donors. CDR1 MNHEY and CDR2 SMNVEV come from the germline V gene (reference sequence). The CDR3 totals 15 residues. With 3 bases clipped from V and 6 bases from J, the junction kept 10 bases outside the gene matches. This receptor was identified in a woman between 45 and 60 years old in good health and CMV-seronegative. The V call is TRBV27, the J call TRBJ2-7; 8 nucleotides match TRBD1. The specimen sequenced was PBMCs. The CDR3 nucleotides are TGTGCCAGCAGTTTTACCTCGACAGGGGTTCTCGAGCAGTACTTC. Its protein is CASSFTSTGVLEQYF.